This record covers a single TCR beta chain. Its specificity is unknown. This entry comes from a study of OX40 agonist ivuxolimab in advanced cancers. The study's findings and limits: The expanded peripheral T cells' antigen specificity was not determined. Mean expanded clone counts were higher in CD8+ than CD4+ T cells.

Sequencing used immunoSEQ multiplex PCR; TCRdb keeps in-frame clones, though not all of them. This table has around 77,000 clones, 75% to 90% appearing once. Germline V gene sequence: CDR1 MDHEN, CDR2 SYDVKM. CDR3 length: 11 residues. V lost 2 bases to trimming and J lost 7 bases, with 6 bases between them. The sequences come from CD4+ or CD8+ T cells sorted from blood, collected in a trial of the OX40 agonist ivuxolimab. The chain is built from TRBV28 and TRBJ2-7, with D perhaps matching TRBD2 (5 bases). The clonotype originates from an adult with an advanced solid tumor such as melanoma, head and neck, liver or kidney cancer. The CDR3 DNA follows: TGTGCCAGCAGTTTAACGGGGGAGCAGTACTTC. It codes for CASSLTGEQYF.